A single sample is the source of the 29 T cell receptor beta chains below, sequenced in a study of cytomegalovirus exposure and HLA in healthy donors. Amplification used 60 Vbeta primers and 13 Jbeta primers. Profiling relied on immunoSEQ multiplex PCR, and the TCRdb table lists in-frame clones only, not all of them. The sample includes fewer than 150,000 clones, more than 60% of them seen just once. The sample taken for sequencing was PBMCs. The receptors were sampled from a male donor in good health and CMV-seronegative.

This chain links TRBV7-2 with TRBJ2-7, with D perhaps matching TRBD2 (5 bases). V gave up 2 bases and J gave up 2 bases, with 13 bases separating them. From germline, CDR1 is SGHTA and CDR2 FQGNSA. The length of the CDR3 is 15 residues. The CDR3 here is CASSLWDEGAYEQYF. The CDR3, as DNA: TGTGCCAGCAGCTTATGGGATGAGGGAGCCTACGAGCAGTACTTC.

The rearrangement uses TRBV4-2 and TRBJ2-5, with 9 positions matching TRBD2. The CDR3 spans 19 residues. V lost 0 bases and J lost 8; bases outside the gene matches: 19. Germline assignment: CDR1 LGHNA and CDR2 YNFKEQ. The chain's CDR3 is CASSQDVASGAGLSGTQYF. The CDR3 region has the DNA TGTGCCAGCAGCCAAGATGTCGCTAGCGGGGCTGGATTGAGTGGAACCCAGTACTTC.

J is TRBJ2-2 and V is TRBV18, with TRBD1 matching over 7 bases. From germline, CDR1 is KGHSH and CDR2 LQKENI. The CDR3 contains 14 residues. The V and J ends lost 2 bases and 8 bases, in that order; junction bases with no gene match: 5. The DNA for the CDR3 is TGTGCCAGCTCACCAGCTAAGGGACAGGGGGAGCTGTTTTTT. Encoded protein: CASSPAKGQGELFF. Full variable domain (rest looked up from reference TRBV18 and TRBJ2-2): NAGVMQNPRHLVRRRGQEARLRCSPMKGHSHVYWYRQLPEEGLKFMVYLQKENIIDESGMPKERFSAEFPKEGPSILRIQQVVRGDSAAYFCASSPAKGQGELFFGEGSRLTVL.

This clone was seen only once. The V and J genes are TRBV29-1 and TRBJ2-6, with a possible D match to TRBD1 (5 bases). The CDR3 loop spans 13 amino acids. Between the trimmed V and J ends, which lost 3 bases and 6 bases, there was a span of 9 bases. Germline CDR1 is SQVTM and CDR2 is ANQGSEA. CDR3 amino acids: CSVEAGMANVLTF. The CDR3 bases are TGCAGCGTTGAGGCAGGGATGGCCAACGTCCTGACTTTC.

V and J are TRBV27 and TRBJ2-5; D possibly uses TRBD1 or TRBD2 (5 bases each). The DNA end favors TRBJ2-7, so the J call may be wrong. This CDR3 is 13 amino acids long. Germline CDR1 reads MNHEY; CDR2 reads SMNVEV (reference sequence). The CDR3 bases are TGTGCCAGCAGTTTATCGGGGGACTACGAGCAGTACTTC. Its protein is CASSLSGDYEQYF.

This sequence joins TRBV30 and TRBJ2-7; 10 bases map to TRBD2. V shed 3 bases, J shed 0 bases, and the junction held 8 bases outside the gene matches. Germline V gene sequence: CDR1 GTSNPN, CDR2 SVGIG (reference sequence). This CDR3 is 16 amino acids long. CDR3 nucleotides: TGTGCCTGGAGGAGGACTAGCGGCGCAAGCTCCTACGAGCAGTACTTC. This sequence encodes CAWRRTSGASSYEQYF. The whole variable domain, remainder taken from reference TRBV30 and TRBJ2-7, is SQTIHQWPATLVQPVGSPLSLECTVEGTSNPNLYWYRQAAGRGLQLLFYSVGIGQISSEVPQNLSASRPQDRQFILSSKKLLLSDSGFYLCAWRRTSGASSYEQYFGPGTRLTVT.

The chain recombines TRBV6-5 with TRBJ1-1; TRBD1 is a possible D gene (6 bases). This CDR3 region has 13 residues. The germline V and J ends were trimmed by 7 bases and 8 bases, with 17 bases remaining between them. The germline gives CDR1 MNHEY, CDR2 SVGAGI. The CDR3 DNA reads as TGTGCCAGCAACCCCAGGGGACACTCAGAAGCTTTCTTT. Translated, it gives CASNPRGHSEAFF.

The chain has TRBV9 and TRBJ2-5, with TRBD1 matching over 8 bases. This CDR3 contains 14 residues. The junction had 3 bases not matched to a gene; V was cut back by 1 base and J by 4 bases. Germline CDR1 SGDLS, CDR2 YYNGEE. The CDR3 DNA reads as TGTGCCAGCAGCGTACAGGGGGCCGGAGAGACCCAGTACTTC. Translated, it gives CASSVQGAGETQYF.

This clone was observed a single time. The rearrangement links TRBV6-5 to TRBJ1-4; 7 bases match TRBD1. In germline, CDR1 is MNHEY, CDR2 SVGAGI. With V trimmed by 9 bases and J by 5 bases, 12 bases remained unmatched. The CDR3 has 15 amino acids. CDR3 loop: CASLSRQGENEKLFF. The DNA of the CDR3 is TGTGCCAGTCTTAGTCGACAGGGAGAAAATGAAAAACTGTTTTTT.

The table lists this clone with a few counts. This chain links TRBV18 with TRBJ1-1; 8 bases are shared with TRBD1. The CDR3 loop spans 14 amino acids. With V trimmed by 3 bases and J by 2 bases, 2 bases remained unmatched. CDR1 and CDR2 (germline): KGHSH, LQKENI. The CDR3 protein is CASSPDRGNTEAFF. The CDR3 DNA reads TGTGCCAGCTCACCCGACAGGGGAAACACTGAAGCTTTCTTT.

J is TRBJ2-1 and V is TRBV14, with 7 nucleotides matching TRBD2. From germline, CDR1 is SGHDN and CDR2 FVKESK. The CDR3 is 16 amino acids. The trim removed 3 bases at V and 0 bases at J, leaving 5 bases unmatched. CDR3 region: CASSHSGHLSYNEQFF. The CDR3 coding sequence is TGTGCCAGCAGCCATAGCGGGCACCTCTCCTACAATGAGCAGTTCTTC.

This clone was seen once. The rearrangement uses TRBV30 and TRBJ2-7; 12 positions match TRBD1. Germline-derived CDR1 and CDR2 are GTSNPN and SVGIG (reference sequence). Germline trimming cut 4 bases from V and 6 bases from J; bases unmatched to any gene: 10. This CDR3 is built from 15 residues. CDR3 DNA sequence: TGTGCCTGGACCCTTGACGGGACAGGGGGCACCGAGCAGTACTTC. Protein sequence: CAWTLDGTGGTEQYF.

This clone was counted only a few times. The chain recombines TRBV4-3 with TRBJ1-4, with 9 bases aligning to TRBD1. CDR3 length: 16 residues. Germline loops: CDR1 LGHNA, CDR2 YSLEER. V shed 0 bases and J 7 bases; nucleotides not matched to a gene: 6. The CDR3 region has the DNA TGCGCCAGCAGCCAAGAATTCGGACAGGGGTCTGAAAAACTGTTTTTT. Protein: CASSQEFGQGSEKLFF.

The chain couples TRBV5-1 to TRBJ2-5; 9 nucleotides match TRBD1. Germline values: CDR1 SGHRS, CDR2 YFSETQ. With 0 bases clipped from V and 13 bases from J, the junction kept 13 bases outside the gene matches. This CDR3 is 15 amino acids long. This CDR3 reads CASSLDGTGLMGRYF. CDR3 sequence (DNA): TGCGCCAGCAGCTTGGATGGGACAGGGTTAATGGGTCGGTACTTC.

CDR3 in amino acids: CAWSVTAGGDIQYF. The CDR3 region has the DNA TGTGCCTGGAGTGTAACGGCGGGGGGGGACATTCAGTACTTC. The chain employs TRBV30 and TRBJ2-4; TRBD2 agrees at 9 bases. After removal of 0 bases from V and 8 bases from J, the junction contained 5 bases not matched to a gene. Germline values: CDR1 GTSNPN, CDR2 SVGIG (reference sequence). The CDR3 runs 14 residues.

This clone occurred a few times. V and J are TRBV6-5 and TRBJ2-7, with 10 nucleotides matching TRBD2. Trimming took 4 bases from V and 3 from J; bases not matched to a gene: 6. Germline CDR1 MNHEY, CDR2 SVGAGI. The CDR3 is made up of 15 amino acids. Here the CDR3 reads CASSSPGLANYEQYF. CDR3 in DNA: TGTGCCAGCAGTTCGCCGGGACTAGCGAACTACGAGCAGTACTTC.

This sequence joins TRBV21-1 and TRBJ1-5. TRBV21-1 constitutes a pseudogene. The CDR3 runs 11 residues. DNA for the CDR3: TGTGCCAGCAGCTTTAATAATCGACTCCATTTT. Encoded protein: CASSFNNRLHF.

The chain combines TRBV30 with TRBJ2-3; 7 bases are a match to TRBD2. CDR1 is GTSNPN, CDR2 SVGIG, per germline (reference sequence). Losses at the gene ends were 4 bases for V and 8 bases for J; bases not matched to a gene: 12. This CDR3 contains 14 residues. The CDR3 DNA reads TGTGCCTGGACCACAGCGGGGTGGGGCGGTACGCAGTATTTT. Residues: CAWTTAGWGGTQYF. Full variable domain (rest looked up from reference TRBV30 and TRBJ2-3): SQTIHQWPATLVQPVGSPLSLECTVEGTSNPNLYWYRQAAGRGLQLLFYSVGIGQISSEVPQNLSASRPQDRQFILSSKKLLLSDSGFYLCAWTTAGWGGTQYFGPGTRLTVL.

This chain uses TRBV5-1 with TRBJ2-7; no clear D. This CDR3 is 14 amino acids long. V was trimmed by 0 bases and J by 4 bases, leaving 11 bases between them. CDR1 is SGHRS and CDR2 is YFSETQ in the germline V gene. DNA for the CDR3: TGCGCCAGCAGCTTGGAATCCGGAGTTTACGAGCAGTACTTC. The encoded protein is CASSLESGVYEQYF.

The genes are TRBV30 and TRBJ2-7; 8 nucleotides align to TRBD2. The CDR3 has 15 amino acids. V trimming: 3 bases; J trimming: 6 bases; junction bases outside the gene matches: 13. Looked up from germline, CDR1 is GTSNPN and CDR2 is SVGIG (reference sequence). The CDR3 spells CAWRAPLGLGIEQYF. The CDR3 DNA is TGTGCCTGGAGGGCGCCCCTGGGACTAGGGATCGAGCAGTACTTC. Drawing the rest from reference TRBV30 and TRBJ2-7, the complete variable domain is SQTIHQWPATLVQPVGSPLSLECTVEGTSNPNLYWYRQAAGRGLQLLFYSVGIGQISSEVPQNLSASRPQDRQFILSSKKLLLSDSGFYLCAWRAPLGLGIEQYFGPGTRLTVT.

This chain joins TRBV6-6 and TRBJ1-4, with 7 bases lining up with TRBD1. This CDR3 spans 16 amino acids. Trimming removed 0 bases from V and 7 bases from J; junction bases left unmatched: 8. The germline gives CDR1 MNHNY, CDR2 SVGAGI (reference sequence). The DNA for the CDR3 is TGTGCCAGCAGTTACTCACAGGGGAAGTTGGGTGAAAAACTGTTTTTT. Translated: CASSYSQGKLGEKLFF.

The chain recombines TRBV5-1 with TRBJ2-6; D might be TRBD2 (7 bases). Germline CDR1 SGHRS, CDR2 YFSETQ. V lost 6 bases and J lost 4, with 23 bases in between. The CDR3 is 18 residues long. This chain's CDR3 is CASTSWGGYGDGANVLTF. As DNA, the CDR3 is TGCGCCAGCACCTCATGGGGGGGCTATGGGGACGGGGCCAACGTCCTGACTTTC.

The chain is built from TRBV30 and TRBJ1-6; D is undetermined. Germline V gene lookup returns CDR1 GTSNPN and CDR2 SVGIG (reference sequence). V lost 3 bases and J 4 bases, leaving 13 bases between the germline ends. The CDR3 length is 15 residues. For the CDR3, the DNA is TGTGCCTGGAGAGCGGGCGGTAATTATAATTCACCCCTCCACTTT. It is translated as CAWRAGGNYNSPLHF.

This clone came up a few times. The rearrangement links TRBV9 to TRBJ1-1, with TRBD1 identical over 7 bases. V shed 3 bases, J shed 5 bases, and the junction held 7 bases outside the gene matches. CDR1 SGDLS and CDR2 YYNGEE come from the germline V gene. The CDR3 is 14 amino acids. The CDR3 reads CASSEQGSLTEAFF. The CDR3 region has the DNA TGTGCCAGCAGCGAACAGGGGTCATTGACTGAAGCTTTCTTT.

The rearrangement joins TRBV6-5 to TRBJ2-7; D call uncertain. The CDR3 spans 13 residues. The V gene lost 2 bases and the J gene lost 0 bases, with 5 bases spanning the gap. CDR1 and CDR2 from the germline V gene are MNHEY and SVGAGI. DNA of the CDR3: TGTGCCAGCAGTTACGCGAGCTCCTACGAGCAGTACTTC. Translating gives CASSYASSYEQYF.

The V gene is TRBV11-3, the J gene TRBJ2-1; D gene ambiguous. Looked up from germline, CDR1 is SGHNT and CDR2 is YENEEA. This CDR3 region has 13 residues. V was shortened by 4 bases and J by 7 bases, with 11 bases between the two germline ends. The CDR3 is CASSSTLSNEQFF. The CDR3 bases are TGTGCCAGCAGCTCCACTCTATCTAATGAGCAGTTCTTC.

The CDR3 nucleotides are TGTGCCAGCAGTTACTCTCAGGGGGCCCTCGGGGAGCTGTTTTTT. Its protein is CASSYSQGALGELFF. J is TRBJ2-2 and V is TRBV6-5; 8 nucleotides align to TRBD1. The CDR3 consists of 15 residues. CDR1 is MNHEY and CDR2 is SVGAGI in the germline V gene. Losses at the gene ends were 0 bases for V and 7 bases for J; bases not matched to a gene: 4.

The chain employs TRBV5-1 and TRBJ1-5; 7 bases fit TRBD1. Germline trimming cut 0 bases from V and 4 bases from J; bases unmatched to any gene: 1. Germline CDR1 SGHRS, CDR2 YFSETQ. The CDR3 sequence is 14 residues long. CDR3 loop: CASSLDRGNQPQHF. CDR3 in DNA: TGCGCCAGCAGCTTGGACAGGGGAAATCAGCCCCAGCATTTT.

Regarding this clone: Other DNA sequences from this sample encode an identical CDR3 as well. V usage is TRBV6-5 and J usage is TRBJ1-1; D is undetermined. Trimming took 2 bases from V and 0 from J, leaving 7 bases between them. The V gene's germline CDR1 is MNHEY and CDR2 SVGAGI. The CDR3 runs to 14 residues. In DNA, the CDR3 is TGTGCCAGCAGTTACGCAGGTATGAACACTGAAGCTTTCTTT. It translates to CASSYAGMNTEAFF.